What follows are 15 T cell receptor beta chains derived from one specimen sequenced in a study of cytomegalovirus exposure and HLA in healthy donors. A multiplex PCR was run with 60 Vbeta primers and 13 Jbeta primers. Assay used: immunoSEQ multiplex PCR; TCRdb lists only in-frame clones, some missing. Here the sample spans some 100,000 clones, around three quarters being singletons. The sequenced sample consisted of PBMCs. Receptors originate from a male donor in good health and CMV-seropositive.

The genes are TRBV6-1 and TRBJ1-1, with D perhaps matching TRBD1 (6 bases). The CDR3 consists of 15 residues. Per the germline V gene, CDR1 is MNHNS and CDR2 is SASEGT. The V end lost 3 bases, the J end lost 2 bases, and 13 bases lay between the germline ends. The DNA of the CDR3 is TGTGCCAGCAGTGATCAAGGACAGATTAACACTGAAGCTTTCTTT. Translating gives CASSDQGQINTEAFF.

The CDR3: CASGPRDNYGYTF. DNA for the CDR3: TGTGCCAGCGGCCCCAGGGATAACTATGGCTACACCTTC. This rearrangement joins TRBV27 to TRBJ1-2; D might be TRBD1 (5 bases). CDR3 length equals 13 residues. Trimming took off 8 bases at V and 1 base at J, with 11 bases between the two ends. Germline CDR1 MNHEY, CDR2 SMNVEV (reference sequence).

This rearrangement joins TRBV5-1 to TRBJ2-1, with 11 positions matching TRBD2. Germline loops: CDR1 SGHRS, CDR2 YFSETQ. V lost 3 bases and J lost 3; bases outside the gene matches: 5. The CDR3 sequence is 16 residues long. The CDR3: CASSSRLAGNYNEQFF. The CDR3 DNA reads TGCGCCAGCAGCTCTCGACTAGCGGGGAACTACAATGAGCAGTTCTTC.

The rearrangement uses TRBV27 and TRBJ2-7; D may be TRBD1 (6 bases). The CDR3 totals 14 residues. CDR1 MNHEY and CDR2 SMNVEV come from the germline V gene (reference sequence). Trimming removed 6 bases from V and 4 bases from J, with 16 bases in between. CDR3 in DNA: TGTGCCAGCAGCGCAGGACAGTTCCTTTACGAGCAGTACTTC. Translated: CASSAGQFLYEQYF.

The chain has TRBV5-6 and TRBJ2-1; 9 bases map to TRBD2. The CDR3 runs to 15 residues. Trimming cost V 7 bases and J 4 bases; bases outside gene matches: 9. CDR1 and CDR2 (germline): SGHDT, YYEEEE. This CDR3 is CASLGQRGAYNEQFF. CDR3 in DNA: TGTGCCAGCTTGGGCCAGCGGGGGGCATACAATGAGCAGTTCTTC. Supplemented by reference TRBV5-6 and TRBJ2-1, the full variable domain reads DAGVTQSPTHLIKTRGQQVTLRCSPKSGHDTVSWYQQALGQGPQFIFQYYEEEERQRGNFPDRFSGHQFPNYSSELNVNALLLGDSALYLCASLGQRGAYNEQFFGPGTRLTVL.

The chain uses TRBV2 and TRBJ2-3, with a weak D call TRBD1 (6 bases). Per the germline V gene, CDR1 is SNHLY and CDR2 is FYNNEI. V was clipped by 5 bases and J by 2 bases, with 14 bases between them. CDR3 size: 15 residues. The CDR3, as DNA: TGTGCCAGCAGTCCAAGGGGGTCGTACACAGATACGCAGTATTTT. Translation: CASSPRGSYTDTQYF.

The V gene is TRBV29-1, the J gene TRBJ2-2, with 7 bases identical to TRBD1. The CDR3 has 14 amino acids. CDR1 SQVTM and CDR2 ANQGSEA come from the germline V gene. Germline trimming cut 7 bases from V and 5 bases from J; bases unmatched to any gene: 10. This CDR3 reads CSAADRLGTGELFF. CDR3 in DNA: TGCAGCGCCGCGGACAGGCTAGGGACCGGGGAGCTGTTTTTT.

The gene calls are TRBV9 and TRBJ2-3, with D uncertain. The CDR3 spans 12 residues. The ends were cut back, 2 bases at V and 2 bases at J, with 3 bases in the middle. The germline CDR1 and CDR2 sequences are SGDLS and YYNGEE. CDR3 sequence: CASSVLTDTQYF. CDR3 sequence (DNA): TGTGCCAGCAGCGTTCTCACAGATACGCAGTATTTT. Full variable domain (remainder filled in from reference TRBV9 and TRBJ2-3): DSGVTQTPKHLITATGQRVTLRCSPRSGDLSVYWYQQSLDQGLQFLIQYYNGEERAKGNILERFSAQQFPDLHSELNLSSLELGDSALYFCASSVLTDTQYFGPGTRLTVL.

The chain links TRBV6-6 to TRBJ1-2; 8 nucleotides align to TRBD1. With 0 bases clipped from V and 4 bases from J, the junction kept 4 bases outside the gene matches. From germline, CDR1 is MNHNY and CDR2 SVGAGI (reference sequence). The CDR3 covers 15 residues. The DNA for the CDR3 is TGTGCCAGCAGTTACTCGGGACAGGACACCTATGGCTACACCTTC. It translates to CASSYSGQDTYGYTF.

The V call is TRBV6-5, the J call TRBJ2-7; 8 nucleotides match TRBD2. The length of the CDR3 is 15 residues. The germline V gene has CDR1 MNHEY and CDR2 SVGAGI. The trim removed 6 bases at V and 3 bases at J, leaving 10 bases unmatched. The CDR3: CASRMTSGGIYEQYF. The CDR3 nucleotides read TGTGCCAGCAGAATGACGTCGGGGGGGATCTACGAGCAGTACTTC.

The chain couples TRBV19 to TRBJ2-1; TRBD2 aligns across 10 bases. The CDR3 is made up of 16 amino acids. V was clipped by 5 bases and J by 0 bases; unmatched bases: 4. Looked up from germline, CDR1 is LNHDA and CDR2 is SQIVND (reference sequence). CDR3 amino acids: CASSVAGGSSYNEQFF. The CDR3 nucleotides read TGTGCCAGTAGTGTAGCGGGGGGAAGCTCCTACAATGAGCAGTTCTTC.

This clone was found a few times. The chain links TRBV4-3 to TRBJ1-6, with D hard to call. Trimming shortened V by 0 bases and J by 7 bases, and 7 bases separated the two germline ends. The germline V gene has CDR1 LGHNA and CDR2 YSLEER. The CDR3 is 14 residues long. The CDR3 is CASSQDPSNSPLHF. CDR3 nucleotide sequence: TGCGCCAGCAGCCAAGATCCTAGCAATTCACCCCTCCACTTT.

This rearrangement joins TRBV5-1 to TRBJ1-6, with D possibly TRBD1 on 5 matching bases. CDR1 is SGHRS, CDR2 YFSETQ, per germline. The CDR3 has 16 residues. V was pared by 5 bases and J by 0 bases, with 12 bases between. The CDR3 DNA follows: TGCGCCAGCAGTACAGGTTCTAGCTCCTATAATTCACCCCTCCACTTT. Encoded protein: CASSTGSSSYNSPLHF.

V is TRBV7-2 and J is TRBJ1-3; perhaps TRBD1 as D (6 bases). CDR1 is SGHTA, CDR2 FQGNSA, per germline. V lost 6 bases and J 4 bases, leaving 22 bases between the germline ends. This CDR3 has 17 residues. This chain's CDR3 is CASSFTGGGADGNTIYF. CDR3 coding DNA: TGTGCCAGCAGTTTCACAGGCGGGGGCGCGGACGGAAACACCATATATTTT.

In its sample, this clone was seen a few times. The CDR3 sequence is CASSASPGQGPYGYTF. The CDR3 bases are TGTGCCAGCAGCGCCTCGCCGGGACAGGGCCCCTATGGCTACACCTTC. This chain uses TRBV5-6 with TRBJ1-2; TRBD1 agrees at 9 bases. The length of the CDR3 is 16 residues. V was pared by 4 bases and J by 4 bases, with 11 bases of the junction left unmatched. Germline CDR1 is SGHDT and CDR2 is YYEEEE.